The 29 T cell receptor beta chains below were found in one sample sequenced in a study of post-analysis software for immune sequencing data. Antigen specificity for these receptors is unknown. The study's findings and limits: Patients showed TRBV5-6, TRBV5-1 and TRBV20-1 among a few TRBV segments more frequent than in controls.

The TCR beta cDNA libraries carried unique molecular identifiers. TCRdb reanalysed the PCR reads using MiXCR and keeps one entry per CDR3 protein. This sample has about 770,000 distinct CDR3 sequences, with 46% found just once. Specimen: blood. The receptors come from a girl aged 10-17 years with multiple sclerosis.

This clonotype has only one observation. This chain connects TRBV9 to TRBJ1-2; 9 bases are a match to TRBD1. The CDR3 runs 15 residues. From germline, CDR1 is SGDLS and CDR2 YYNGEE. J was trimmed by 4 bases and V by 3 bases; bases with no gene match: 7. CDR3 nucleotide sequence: TGTGCCAGCAGCGCGACAGGGGGATCCCCCTATGGCTACACCTTC. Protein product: CASSATGGSPYGYTF.

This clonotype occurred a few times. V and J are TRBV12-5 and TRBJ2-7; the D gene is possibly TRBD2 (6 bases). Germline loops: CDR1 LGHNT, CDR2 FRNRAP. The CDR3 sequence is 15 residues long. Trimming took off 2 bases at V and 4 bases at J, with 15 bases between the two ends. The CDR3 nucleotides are TGTGCTAGTGGTTTGCCTACGGGACTCAATTACGAGCAGTACTTC. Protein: CASGLPTGLNYEQYF. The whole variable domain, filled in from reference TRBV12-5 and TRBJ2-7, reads DARVTQTPRHKVTEMGQEVTMRCQPILGHNTVFWYRQTMMQGLELLAYFRNRAPLDDSGMPKDRFSAEMPDATLATLKIQPSEPRDSAVYFCASGLPTGLNYEQYFGPGTRLTVT.

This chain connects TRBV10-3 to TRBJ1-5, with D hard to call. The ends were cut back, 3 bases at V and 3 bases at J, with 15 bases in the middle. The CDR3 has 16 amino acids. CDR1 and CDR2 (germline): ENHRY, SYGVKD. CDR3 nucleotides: TGTGCCATCAGTGATTCGGGCCTTCGGGACAATCAGCCCCAGCATTTT. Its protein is CAISDSGLRDNQPQHF.

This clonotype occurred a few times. CDR3 coding DNA: TGTGCCAGCAGCATCGGGACAGGGGGTTTCTACGAGCAGTACTTC. Amino acids: CASSIGTGGFYEQYF. The chain combines TRBV7-2 with TRBJ2-7; 11 bases align to TRBD1. The germline CDR1 and CDR2 sequences are SGHTA and FQGNSA. The CDR3 runs 15 residues. The trim removed 5 bases at V and 3 bases at J, leaving 6 bases unmatched.

CDR3 sequence reads: CASSPGSRMYTQYF. In nucleotides, the CDR3 is TGTGCCAGCAGTCCCGGGTCCCGAATGTATACGCAGTATTTT. V and J are TRBV6-6 and TRBJ2-3; D gene unclear. Per the germline V gene, CDR1 is MNHNY and CDR2 is SVGAGI (reference sequence). The ends were cut back, 5 bases at V and 7 bases at J, with 16 bases in the middle. The CDR3 runs 14 residues.

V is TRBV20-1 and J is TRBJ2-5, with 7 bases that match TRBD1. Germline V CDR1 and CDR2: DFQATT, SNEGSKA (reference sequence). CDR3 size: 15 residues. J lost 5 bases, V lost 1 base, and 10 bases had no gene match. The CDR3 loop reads CSARAAGGNRETQYF. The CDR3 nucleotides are TGCAGTGCTAGAGCTGCAGGGGGTAACCGGGAGACCCAGTACTTC.

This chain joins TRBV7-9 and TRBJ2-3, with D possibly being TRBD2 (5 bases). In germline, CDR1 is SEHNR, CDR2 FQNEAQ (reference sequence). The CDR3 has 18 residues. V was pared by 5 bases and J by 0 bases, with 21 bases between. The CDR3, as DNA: TGTGCCAGCAGCCCACAAAGGGTTCAGCGGACCAGCACAGATACGCAGTATTTT. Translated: CASSPQRVQRTSTDTQYF.

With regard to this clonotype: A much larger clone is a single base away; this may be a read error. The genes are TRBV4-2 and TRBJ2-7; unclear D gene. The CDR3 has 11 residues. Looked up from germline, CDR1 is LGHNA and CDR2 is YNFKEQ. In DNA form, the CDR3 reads TGTGCCTGCAGCCAAGACTACGAGCAGTACTTC. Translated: CACSQDYEQYF.

CDR3 sequence: CATDGQRNQPQHF. In DNA, the CDR3 is TGTGCCACCGACGGACAGAGAAATCAGCCCCAGCATTTT. V gene TRBV19 combines with J gene TRBJ1-5; possibly TRBD1 for D (6 bases). Germline CDR1 LNHDA, CDR2 SQIVND (reference sequence). With 10 bases removed from V and 4 bases from J, the gap between germline ends came to 14 bases. The CDR3 is 13 residues long.

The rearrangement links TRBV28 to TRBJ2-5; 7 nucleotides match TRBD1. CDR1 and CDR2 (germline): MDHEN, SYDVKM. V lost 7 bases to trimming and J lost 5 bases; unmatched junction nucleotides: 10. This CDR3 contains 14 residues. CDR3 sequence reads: CASKVGGGFETQYF. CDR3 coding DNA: TGTGCCAGCAAAGTAGGGGGCGGTTTTGAGACCCAGTACTTC.

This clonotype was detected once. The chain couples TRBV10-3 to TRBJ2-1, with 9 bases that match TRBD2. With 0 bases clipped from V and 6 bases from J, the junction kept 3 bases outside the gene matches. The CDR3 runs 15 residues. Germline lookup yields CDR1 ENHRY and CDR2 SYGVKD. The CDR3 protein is CAISESVREGNEQFF. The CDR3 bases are TGTGCCATCAGTGAGTCGGTGCGGGAGGGCAATGAGCAGTTCTTC.

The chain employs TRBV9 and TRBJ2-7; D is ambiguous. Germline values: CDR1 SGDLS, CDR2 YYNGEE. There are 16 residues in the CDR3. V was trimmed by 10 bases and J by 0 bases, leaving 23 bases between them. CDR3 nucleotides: TGTGCCCCTAGTCGGTCGACATTCCCTCTCTCCTACGAGCAGTACTTC. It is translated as CAPSRSTFPLSYEQYF.

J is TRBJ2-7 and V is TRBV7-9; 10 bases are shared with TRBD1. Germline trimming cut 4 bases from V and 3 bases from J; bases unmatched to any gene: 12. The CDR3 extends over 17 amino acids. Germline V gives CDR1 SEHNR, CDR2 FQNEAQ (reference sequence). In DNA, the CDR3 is TGTGCCAGCAGCTCACCCACGACAGGGGGCTTGCTCTACGAGCAGTACTTC. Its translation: CASSSPTTGGLLYEQYF. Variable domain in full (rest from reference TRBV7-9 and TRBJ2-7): DTGVSQNPRHKITKRGQNVTFRCDPISEHNRLYWYRQTLGQGPEFLTYFQNEAQLEKSRLLSDRFSAERPKGSFSTLEIQRTEQGDSAMYLCASSSPTTGGLLYEQYFGPGTRLTVT.

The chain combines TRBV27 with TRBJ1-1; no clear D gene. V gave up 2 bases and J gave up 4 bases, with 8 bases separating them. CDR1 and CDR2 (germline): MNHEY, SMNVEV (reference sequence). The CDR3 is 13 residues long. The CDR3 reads CASSLRVTTEAFF. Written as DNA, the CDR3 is TGTGCCAGCAGTTTACGGGTTACCACTGAAGCTTTCTTT.

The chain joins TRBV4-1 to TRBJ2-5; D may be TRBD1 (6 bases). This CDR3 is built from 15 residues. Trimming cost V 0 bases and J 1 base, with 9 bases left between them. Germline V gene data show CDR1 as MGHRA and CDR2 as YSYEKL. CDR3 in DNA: TGCGCCAGCAGCCAAGAGGGACACCCCCAAGAGACCCAGTACTTC. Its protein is CASSQEGHPQETQYF.

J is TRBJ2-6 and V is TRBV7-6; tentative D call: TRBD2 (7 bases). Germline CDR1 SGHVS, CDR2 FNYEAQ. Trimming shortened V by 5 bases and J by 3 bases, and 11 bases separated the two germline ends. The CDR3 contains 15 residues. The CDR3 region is CASSEGGVGANVLTF. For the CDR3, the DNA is TGTGCCAGCAGCGAAGGGGGGGTTGGGGCCAACGTCCTGACTTTC.

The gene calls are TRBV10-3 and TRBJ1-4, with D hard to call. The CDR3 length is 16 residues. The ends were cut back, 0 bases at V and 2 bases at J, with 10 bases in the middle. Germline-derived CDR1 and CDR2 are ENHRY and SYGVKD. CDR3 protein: CAISESGGKTNEKLFF. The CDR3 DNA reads TGTGCCATCAGTGAGTCGGGAGGGAAGACTAATGAAAAACTGTTTTTT.

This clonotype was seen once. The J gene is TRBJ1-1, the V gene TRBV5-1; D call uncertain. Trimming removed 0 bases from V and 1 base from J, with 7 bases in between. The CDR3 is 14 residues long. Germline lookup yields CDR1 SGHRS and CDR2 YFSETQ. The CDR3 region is CASSLAFENTEAFF. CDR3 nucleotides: TGCGCCAGCAGCTTGGCCTTTGAGAACACTGAAGCTTTCTTT. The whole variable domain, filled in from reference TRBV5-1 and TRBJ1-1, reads KAGVTQTPRYLIKTRGQQVTLSCSPISGHRSVSWYQQTPGQGLQFLFEYFSETQRNKGNFPGRFSGRQFSNSRSEMNVSTLELGDSALYLCASSLAFENTEAFFGQGTRLTVV.

The CDR3 here is CASTGDREAYEQYF. For the CDR3, the DNA is TGTGCCAGCACTGGGGACAGGGAGGCCTACGAGCAGTACTTC. This chain joins TRBV28 and TRBJ2-7, with 9 bases aligning to TRBD1. V lost 7 bases, J lost 2 bases, and 6 bases stayed unmatched. The CDR3 is made up of 14 amino acids. Germline values: CDR1 MDHEN, CDR2 SYDVKM.

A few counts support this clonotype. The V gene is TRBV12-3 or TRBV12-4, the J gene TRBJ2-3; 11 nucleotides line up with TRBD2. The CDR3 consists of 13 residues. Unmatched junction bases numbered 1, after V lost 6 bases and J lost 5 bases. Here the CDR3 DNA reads TGTGCCAGCAGACTAGCGGGAGTAGATACGCAGTATTTT. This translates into CASRLAGVDTQYF.

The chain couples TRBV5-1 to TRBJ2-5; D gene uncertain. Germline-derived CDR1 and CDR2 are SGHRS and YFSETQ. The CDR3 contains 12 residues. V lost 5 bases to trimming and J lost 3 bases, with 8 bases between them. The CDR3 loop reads CASSNREETQYF. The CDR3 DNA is TGCGCCAGCAGTAACAGAGAAGAGACCCAGTACTTC. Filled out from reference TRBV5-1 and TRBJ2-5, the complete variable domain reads KAGVTQTPRYLIKTRGQQVTLSCSPISGHRSVSWYQQTPGQGLQFLFEYFSETQRNKGNFPGRFSGRQFSNSRSEMNVSTLELGDSALYLCASSNREETQYFGPGTRLLVL.

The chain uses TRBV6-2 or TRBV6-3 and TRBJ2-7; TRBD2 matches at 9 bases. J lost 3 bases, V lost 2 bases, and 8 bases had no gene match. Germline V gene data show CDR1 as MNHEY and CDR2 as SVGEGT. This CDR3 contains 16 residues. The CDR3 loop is CASSYGRGSGSYEQYF. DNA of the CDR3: TGTGCCAGCAGTTACGGGCGGGGTAGCGGGAGCTACGAGCAGTACTTC.

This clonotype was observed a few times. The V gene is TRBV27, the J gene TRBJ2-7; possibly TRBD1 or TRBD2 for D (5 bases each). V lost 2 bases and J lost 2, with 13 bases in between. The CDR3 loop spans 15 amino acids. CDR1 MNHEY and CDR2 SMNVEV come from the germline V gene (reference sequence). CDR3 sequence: CASSLRGGPTYEQYF. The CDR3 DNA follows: TGTGCCAGCAGTTTACGGGGCGGACCTACCTACGAGCAGTACTTC.

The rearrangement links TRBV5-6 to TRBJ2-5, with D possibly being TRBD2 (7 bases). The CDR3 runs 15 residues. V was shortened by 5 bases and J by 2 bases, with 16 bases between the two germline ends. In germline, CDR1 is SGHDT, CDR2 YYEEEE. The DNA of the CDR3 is TGTGCCAGCAGACAGGGAGGGCCGTGGCAAGAGACCCAGTACTTC. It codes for CASRQGGPWQETQYF.

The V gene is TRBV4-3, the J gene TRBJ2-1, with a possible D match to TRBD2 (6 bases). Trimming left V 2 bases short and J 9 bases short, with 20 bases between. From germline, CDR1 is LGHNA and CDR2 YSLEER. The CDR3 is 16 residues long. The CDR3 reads CASSQQLAPNPTEQFF. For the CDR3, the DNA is TGCGCCAGCAGCCAACAACTAGCCCCTAACCCCACTGAGCAGTTCTTC.

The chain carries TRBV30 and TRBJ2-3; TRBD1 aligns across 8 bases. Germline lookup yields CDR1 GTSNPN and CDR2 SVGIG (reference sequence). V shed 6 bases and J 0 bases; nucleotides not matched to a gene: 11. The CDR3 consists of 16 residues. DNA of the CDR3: TGTGCCTGCCCTCAGACAGGGGATACTAGCACAGATACGCAGTATTTT. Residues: CACPQTGDTSTDTQYF.

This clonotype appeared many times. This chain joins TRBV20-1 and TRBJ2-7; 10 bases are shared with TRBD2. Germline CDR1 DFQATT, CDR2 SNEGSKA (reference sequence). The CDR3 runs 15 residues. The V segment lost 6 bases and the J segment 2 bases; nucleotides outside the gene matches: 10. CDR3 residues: CSAIRGTSGAYEQYF. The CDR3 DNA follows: TGCAGTGCCATCAGGGGCACTAGCGGGGCCTACGAGCAGTACTTC.

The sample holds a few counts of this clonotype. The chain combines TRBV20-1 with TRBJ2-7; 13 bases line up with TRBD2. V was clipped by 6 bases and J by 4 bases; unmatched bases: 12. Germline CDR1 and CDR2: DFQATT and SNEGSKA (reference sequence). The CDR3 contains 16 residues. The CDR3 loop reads CSATPLLAGGQYEQYF. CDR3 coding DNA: TGCAGTGCGACACCCCTACTAGCGGGGGGGCAATACGAGCAGTACTTC.

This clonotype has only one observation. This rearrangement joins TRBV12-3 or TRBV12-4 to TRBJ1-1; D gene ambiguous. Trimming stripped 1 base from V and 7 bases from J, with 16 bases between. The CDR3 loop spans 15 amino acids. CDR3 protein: CASSLVAGSYNEAFF. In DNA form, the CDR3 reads TGTGCCAGCAGTTTAGTAGCGGGCTCCTACAATGAAGCTTTCTTT.